These 15 T cell receptor beta chains share one sample of origin, sequenced in a study of Ad26.COV2.S vaccination and SARS-CoV-2 variants. The treatment denotes: roughly 20 received Ad26.COV2.S at low or high dose, single or two shots; about 5 received placebo; per-sample allocation not given. Sampling was done on day 63 after the first vaccine or placebo injection. The repertoire was sequenced with immunoSEQ multiplex PCR; TCRdb's copy has only in-frame clones and lacks some. Of 400,000 to 500,000 clones listed, 89% are singletons. The material was peripheral blood, obtained in a trial of Ad26.COV2.S vaccine versus placebo. The origin of the receptors is a person between 18 and 65 years old who received the Ad26.COV2.S COVID-19 vaccine or a placebo.

This clone has just one count. The chain combines TRBV9 with TRBJ2-1; D is possibly TRBD1 or TRBD2 (7 bases each). The CDR3 runs to 16 residues. V gave up 4 bases and J gave up 4 bases, with 18 bases separating them. Germline CDR1 SGDLS, CDR2 YYNGEE. Written as DNA, the CDR3 is TGTGCCAGCAGCTTCCGACAGGGAGGGATGTACAATGAGCAGTTCTTC. Protein product: CASSFRQGGMYNEQFF.

This clone was picked up a small number of times. The rearrangement links TRBV5-1 to TRBJ1-3; the D is unclear. Per germline, CDR1 SGHRS and CDR2 YFSETQ. The CDR3 spans 15 residues. The V and J ends lost 1 base and 0 bases respectively, with 8 bases between them. CDR3 in amino acids: CASSLWASSGNTIYF. The CDR3 DNA reads as TGCGCCAGCAGCTTGTGGGCCAGCTCTGGAAACACCATATATTTT.

The sample holds a few counts of this clone. The V and J genes are TRBV7-2 and TRBJ1-4; TRBD1 might be the D (6 bases). Trimming shortened V by 3 bases and J by 7 bases, and 12 bases separated the two germline ends. This CDR3 has 14 residues. Germline CDR1 SGHTA, CDR2 FQGNSA. The CDR3 here is CASSLGGAGEKLFF. DNA of the CDR3: TGTGCCAGCAGCTTGGGGGGGGCGGGTGAAAAACTGTTTTTT. The variable domain in full, with the rest retrieved from reference TRBV7-2 and TRBJ1-4, is GAGVSQSPSNKVTEKGKDVELRCDPISGHTALYWYRQSLGQGLEFLIYFQGNSAPDKSGLPSDRFSAERTGGSVSTLTIQRTQQEDSAVYLCASSLGGAGEKLFFGSGTQLSVL.

There are a few counts of this clone. The rearrangement joins TRBV4-1 to TRBJ2-1, with D tentatively TRBD2 (7 bases). The CDR3 runs 14 residues. Trimming cost V 4 bases and J 5 bases, with 12 bases left between them. The germline V gene encodes CDR1 MGHRA and CDR2 YSYEKL. The CDR3 sequence: CASSRGGRDNEQFF. The DNA of the CDR3 is TGCGCCAGCAGCCGAGGGGGGAGGGACAATGAGCAGTTCTTC.

The chain has TRBV19 and TRBJ2-3; 10 bases fit TRBD2. This CDR3 spans 15 amino acids. V shed 7 bases, J shed 1 base, and the junction held 5 bases outside the gene matches. In germline, CDR1 is LNHDA, CDR2 SQIVND (reference sequence). In DNA, the CDR3 is TGTGCCAGTAAAGGACTAGCGGAAGGCACAGATACGCAGTATTTT. Protein: CASKGLAEGTDTQYF. The variable domain in full, with the rest retrieved from reference TRBV19 and TRBJ2-3, is DGGITQSPKYLFRKEGQNVTLSCEQNLNHDAMYWYRQDPGQGLRLIYYSQIVNDFQKGDIAEGYSVSREKKESFPLTVTSAQKNPTAFYLCASKGLAEGTDTQYFGPGTRLTVL.

The rearrangement joins TRBV18 to TRBJ1-2; a possible D gene is TRBD1 (6 bases). This CDR3 contains 13 residues. Germline V gene data show CDR1 as KGHSH and CDR2 as LQKENI. V dropped 1 base and J dropped 11 bases, with 14 bases sitting between them. CDR3 region: CASSPLQDRRYTF. The CDR3 DNA is TGTGCCAGCTCACCACTTCAGGACAGACGATACACCTTC. Full variable domain (rest looked up from reference TRBV18 and TRBJ1-2): NAGVMQNPRHLVRRRGQEARLRCSPMKGHSHVYWYRQLPEEGLKFMVYLQKENIIDESGMPKERFSAEFPKEGPSILRIQQVVRGDSAAYFCASSPLQDRRYTFGSGTRLTVV.

The genes are TRBV19 and TRBJ1-2, with no clear D. V lost 5 bases and J 8 bases, leaving 24 bases between the germline ends. Germline CDR1 is LNHDA and CDR2 is SQIVND (reference sequence). The CDR3 has 16 amino acids. The CDR3 coding sequence is TGTGCCAGTAGTGAGGATTCAGGTTTCATCCTCCCGGGCTACACCTTC. Translating it yields CASSEDSGFILPGYTF.

This sequence joins TRBV4-3 and TRBJ2-1; no clear D gene. V dropped 0 bases and J dropped 3 bases, with 9 bases sitting between them. The CDR3 is made up of 15 amino acids. Looked up from germline, CDR1 is LGHNA and CDR2 is YSLEER. CDR3 residues: CASSQEWPLYNEQFF. CDR3 bases: TGCGCCAGCAGCCAAGAGTGGCCCCTCTACAATGAGCAGTTCTTC.

The rearrangement uses TRBV4-1 and TRBJ2-7; 11 nucleotides align to TRBD2. V shed 4 bases and J 5 bases; nucleotides not matched to a gene: 13. Germline values: CDR1 MGHRA, CDR2 YSYEKL. CDR3 length: 17 residues. The chain's CDR3 is CASSLLAGVGLGDEQYV. The CDR3 nucleotides read TGCGCCAGCAGCCTACTAGCGGGAGTTGGTTTAGGCGACGAGCAGTACGTC.

The genes are TRBV6-5 and TRBJ2-5; 16 bases are a match to TRBD2. CDR3 size: 15 residues. CDR1 and CDR2 from the germline V gene are MNHEY and SVGAGI. After removal of 5 bases from V and 9 bases from J, the junction contained 6 bases not matched to a gene. Here the CDR3 reads CASSPPGLAGGSQYF. The CDR3 DNA reads as TGTGCCAGCAGTCCCCCGGGACTAGCGGGAGGGTCCCAGTACTTC.

The chain combines TRBV30 with TRBJ2-5; D call uncertain. The CDR3 runs 13 residues. Germline V lookup: CDR1 GTSNPN, CDR2 SVGIG (reference sequence). With 3 bases removed from V and 1 base from J, the gap between germline ends came to 9 bases. The CDR3 coding sequence is TGTGCCTGGAGCTTAGACCGCCAAGAGACCCAGTACTTC. It is translated as CAWSLDRQETQYF.

The rearrangement links TRBV11-2 to TRBJ1-2; D uncertain. Germline V gene lookup returns CDR1 SGHAT and CDR2 FQNNGV. The CDR3 sequence is 13 residues long. V lost 3 bases to trimming and J lost 3 bases, with 8 bases between them. CDR3 amino acids: CASSLTHYYGYTF. Written as DNA, the CDR3 is TGTGCCAGCAGCTTGACACATTACTATGGCTACACCTTC.

Of note for this clone: The sample holds other DNA sequences that translate to the same CDR3. The chain links TRBV5-1 to TRBJ2-5, with D possibly TRBD2 on 5 matching bases. The CDR3 spans 13 residues. The V end lost 4 bases, the J end lost 2 bases, and 9 bases lay between the germline ends. Germline loops: CDR1 SGHRS, CDR2 YFSETQ. In nucleotides, the CDR3 is TGCGCCAGCAGCCTTCCGGGACAAGAGACCCAGTACTTC. It is translated as CASSLPGQETQYF.

The chain links TRBV6-2 or TRBV6-3 to TRBJ1-6, with D hard to call. The CDR3 has 16 residues. Germline-derived CDR1 and CDR2 are MNHEY and SVGEGT. Trimming cost V 3 bases and J 10 bases, with 19 bases left between them. This chain's CDR3 is CASSYSPPRRYSPLHF. The CDR3 bases are TGTGCCAGCAGTTATTCGCCACCACGAAGATACTCACCCCTCCACTTT.

V usage is TRBV4-2 and J usage is TRBJ1-1; 12 bases align to TRBD1. J gave up 8 bases and V 4 bases, and 5 bases lay outside the gene matches. The CDR3 runs to 14 residues. Looked up from germline, CDR1 is LGHNA and CDR2 is YNFKEQ. CDR3 protein: CASSRDRGPREAFF. The CDR3, as DNA: TGTGCCAGCAGCCGGGACAGGGGGCCCAGGGAAGCTTTCTTT.